This paragraph reports one T cell receptor beta chain. Trimming removed 6 bases at V and 4 bases at J, with 14 bases between. CDR1 is ENHRY and CDR2 is SYGVKD in the germline V gene. CDR3 size: 14 residues. These data originate in a study of shared clonotypes between healthy human individuals. Whole-study context: The donor pool was made up of two women and three men aged 18 to 49.

At the deep level, the assay was run. Generated by immunoSEQ multiplex PCR, the TCRdb table keeps only in-frame clones and is missing some. The repertoire holds under 2,500,000 clones, with roughly 95% as singletons. Sequenced input: naive CD4+ T cells sorted from blood. The subset: CD45RA+ positively selected. The receptor comes from a man aged 18 to 29 in good health. The chain has TRBV10-3 and TRBJ2-3; D tentatively reads TRBD1 or TRBD2 (6 bases each). The CDR3 protein is CAISGGDPADTQYF. The CDR3 nucleotides read TGTGCCATCAGCGGGGGCGATCCGGCAGATACGCAGTATTTT.